Here is one TCR beta chain with its context. The same CDR3 is also encoded by other DNA sequences in this sample. Trimming shortened V by 6 bases and J by 3 bases, and 10 bases separated the two germline ends. This CDR3 contains 13 residues. Germline CDR1 MRHNA, CDR2 SNTAGT. The sample belongs to a study of T cell responses to AZD1222 COVID-19 vaccine. Only in-frame clones appear in the TCRdb table, and some are missing; sequencing was by immunoSEQ multiplex PCR. The sample gives approximately 110,000 clones, approximately 85% of which show up once; around 6% is in the top ten. The source is an adult in good health. The rearrangement links TRBV6-4 to TRBJ2-3, with D maybe TRBD1 (6 bases). Source: peripheral blood, taken on day 0 of AZD1222 vaccination. CDR3 DNA: TGTGCCAGCAGCAGGGGCGCGACAGATACGCAGTATTTT. Its translation is CASSRGATDTQYF.